This passage covers 32 T cell receptor beta chains from one sample sequenced in a study of CD8+ T cells in alopecia areata. cDNA serving as the sequencing template came from extracted, reverse transcribed RNA. The method was immunoSEQ multiplex PCR; TCRdb's version includes in-frame clones alone and lacks a portion of them. In the table there are over 200,000 clones, more than 45% of which are singletons. Specimen: CD4+ T cells sorted from blood, collected at week 0. These receptor sequences come from a human donor with alopecia areata.

The chain joins TRBV2 to TRBJ2-1; D may be TRBD2 (6 bases). CDR3 size: 18 residues. Trimming stripped 3 bases from V and 0 bases from J, with 18 bases between. The germline gives CDR1 SNHLY, CDR2 FYNNEI. The CDR3 protein is CASSDPPSWGGSYNEQFF. The CDR3 coding sequence is TGTGCCAGCAGTGATCCTCCTAGTTGGGGAGGCTCCTACAATGAGCAGTTCTTC.

This clone has a handful of counts. The J gene is TRBJ2-7, the V gene TRBV6-6, with D possibly matching TRBD1 (6 bases). The CDR3 totals 13 residues. V lost 4 bases and J 4 bases, leaving 11 bases between the germline ends. The germline CDR1 and CDR2 sequences are MNHNY and SVGAGI (reference sequence). The CDR3 coding sequence is TGTGCCAGCAGTTGGGACAAGGGTTACGAGCAGTACTTC. Protein sequence: CASSWDKGYEQYF.

This chain joins TRBV5-4 and TRBJ1-6; 7 bases are shared with TRBD1. The CDR3 runs to 15 residues. The germline gives CDR1 SGHNT, CDR2 YYREEE (reference sequence). Losses at the gene ends were 5 bases for V and 5 bases for J; bases not matched to a gene: 7. This CDR3 is CASSLFDRDNSPLHF. In DNA form, the CDR3 reads TGTGCCAGCAGTTTATTCGACAGGGATAATTCACCCCTCCACTTT.

Only a few counts were recorded for this clone. This rearrangement joins TRBV7-2 to TRBJ2-4; no reliable D call. With 5 bases removed from V and 5 bases from J, the gap between germline ends came to 16 bases. Germline V gene data show CDR1 as SGHTA and CDR2 as FQGNSA. The CDR3 loop spans 15 amino acids. The chain's CDR3 is CASSLEFRVQNIQYF. CDR3 nucleotide sequence: TGTGCCAGCAGCCTCGAATTCCGGGTCCAAAACATTCAGTACTTC.

This clone occurred a few times. J is TRBJ1-1 and V is TRBV30; D unresolved. The V gene lost 1 base and the J gene lost 5 bases, with 5 bases spanning the gap. The germline gives CDR1 GTSNPN, CDR2 SVGIG (reference sequence). This CDR3 has 11 amino acids. In nucleotides, the CDR3 is TGTGCCTGGAGTGGGGAAACTGAAGCTTTCTTT. It specifies CAWSGETEAFF.

The sample holds a few counts of this clone. V and J are TRBV4-1 and TRBJ2-4, with D perhaps matching TRBD2 (5 bases). Germline V gene data show CDR1 as MGHRA and CDR2 as YSYEKL. CDR3 size: 16 residues. V lost 3 bases and J 3 bases, leaving 15 bases between the germline ends. The CDR3 nucleotides are TGCGCCAGCAGCCAGTTTGGGAGTCTGGGCAAAAACATTCAGTACTTC. It translates to CASSQFGSLGKNIQYF.

The rearrangement uses TRBV5-6 and TRBJ2-1; D is undetermined. CDR3 length: 12 amino acids. Germline V gene data show CDR1 as SGHDT and CDR2 as YYEEEE. V lost 4 bases, J lost 10 bases, and 12 bases lay in between. This CDR3 is CASSPFPGEQFF. The CDR3, as DNA: TGTGCCAGCAGCCCTTTCCCGGGCGAGCAGTTCTTC.

The chain carries TRBV7-2 and TRBJ2-7; D might be TRBD2 (5 bases). CDR3 length: 15 amino acids. The V gene lost 3 bases and the J gene lost 1 base, with 13 bases spanning the gap. Germline CDR1 reads SGHTA; CDR2 reads FQGNSA. CDR3 region: CASSFSALESYEQYF. As DNA, the CDR3 is TGTGCCAGCAGCTTTAGCGCCCTCGAGTCCTACGAGCAGTACTTC.

This clone was picked up a small number of times. V and J are TRBV25-1 and TRBJ1-1; D unresolved. The V gene lost 4 bases and the J gene lost 0 bases, with 6 bases spanning the gap. There are 13 residues in the CDR3. CDR1 MGHDK and CDR2 SYGVNS come from the germline V gene. The CDR3 DNA reads TGTGCCAGCAGTGCTTCAATGAACACTGAAGCTTTCTTT. Its protein product is CASSASMNTEAFF. The complete variable domain, with remaining parts taken from reference TRBV25-1 and TRBJ1-1, reads EADIYQTPRYLVIGTGKKITLECSQTMGHDKMYWYQQDPGMELHLIHYSYGVNSTEKGDLSSESTVSRIRTEHFPLTLESARPSHTSQYLCASSASMNTEAFFGQGTRLTVV.

The chain links TRBV4-1 to TRBJ1-2, with D tentatively TRBD1 (5 bases). The length of the CDR3 is 16 residues. Germline V gene sequence: CDR1 MGHRA, CDR2 YSYEKL. Trimming removed 4 bases at V and 4 bases at J, with 19 bases between. The CDR3 DNA reads as TGCGCCAGCAGCCCCGGAGGAGGGGAGGACTCCTATGGCTACACCTTC. Its translation: CASSPGGGEDSYGYTF.

This clone occurred a few times. V is TRBV6-5 and J is TRBJ1-1, with TRBD1 matching 8 bases. Trimming at V came to 7 bases and at J to 3 bases, leaving 10 bases not matched to a gene. This CDR3 region has 15 residues. Germline values: CDR1 MNHEY, CDR2 SVGAGI. The CDR3 DNA reads TGTGCCAGCACGGGGATTGCGACAGGGGACACTGAAGCTTTCTTT. It encodes CASTGIATGDTEAFF.

The rearrangement joins TRBV25-1 to TRBJ1-6; the D is unclear. The CDR3 extends over 13 amino acids. Per germline, CDR1 MGHDK and CDR2 SYGVNS. V lost 2 bases to trimming and J lost 9 bases, with 8 bases between them. The CDR3 is CASSEGVSSPLHF. The CDR3 bases are TGTGCCAGCAGTGAAGGGGTGAGTTCACCCCTCCACTTT.

The sample holds one count of this clone. This rearrangement joins TRBV30 to TRBJ1-1, with 10 bases identical to TRBD1. This CDR3 contains 14 residues. With V trimmed by 7 bases and J by 6 bases, 11 bases remained unmatched. The germline CDR1 and CDR2 sequences are GTSNPN and SVGIG (reference sequence). The chain's CDR3 is CALKGQGKNAEAFF. CDR3 in DNA: TGTGCCTTGAAGGGACAGGGGAAAAACGCTGAAGCTTTCTTT.

Concerning this clone itself: An end of the junction does not agree with germline; a read error may underlie this. The chain joins TRBV2 to TRBJ1-5, with 8 positions matching TRBD1. The CDR3 covers 14 residues. The V gene's germline CDR1 is SNHLY and CDR2 FYNNEI. The CDR3 DNA is TGTGCCAGCAGCGAAGGACAGGGAGGTCAGCCCCAGCATTTT. Translation: CASSEGQGGQPQHF.

The chain employs TRBV7-9 and TRBJ2-7; D not resolved. Trimming stripped 2 bases from V and 7 bases from J, with 6 bases between. This CDR3 is 11 amino acids long. CDR1 and CDR2 from the germline V gene are SEHNR and FQNEAQ (reference sequence). Here the CDR3 reads CASSLPGEQYF. As DNA, the CDR3 is TGTGCCAGCAGCTTACCCGGGGAGCAGTACTTC.

The chain is built from TRBV30 and TRBJ1-2; a possible D gene is TRBD1 (5 bases). The CDR3 is made up of 14 amino acids. Looked up from germline, CDR1 is GTSNPN and CDR2 is SVGIG (reference sequence). V was trimmed by 0 bases and J by 7 bases, leaving 15 bases between them. The chain's CDR3 is CAWSVHGAGGGYTF. CDR3 nucleotide sequence: TGTGCCTGGAGTGTACACGGGGCAGGAGGTGGCTACACCTTC. The full variable domain, completed using reference TRBV30 and TRBJ1-2, is SQTIHQWPATLVQPVGSPLSLECTVEGTSNPNLYWYRQAAGRGLQLLFYSVGIGQISSEVPQNLSASRPQDRQFILSSKKLLLSDSGFYLCAWSVHGAGGGYTFGSGTRLTVV.

The V call is TRBV29-1, the J call TRBJ2-1; no definite D call. Trimming took off 5 bases at V and 4 bases at J, with 6 bases between the two ends. Germline V gene data show CDR1 as SQVTM and CDR2 as ANQGSEA. There are 11 residues in the CDR3. The CDR3, as DNA: TGCAGCGTTAGGATGTACAATGAGCAGTTCTTC. Protein: CSVRMYNEQFF.

CDR3 nucleotide sequence: TGCGCCAGCAGCCAATCGGTGGGGAGGGTCGGGGGCACAGATACGCAGTATTTT. Protein sequence: CASSQSVGRVGGTDTQYF. The rearrangement links TRBV4-1 to TRBJ2-3, with 7 bases aligning to TRBD2. This CDR3 contains 18 residues. Germline CDR1 MGHRA, CDR2 YSYEKL. The trim removed 2 bases at V and 1 base at J, leaving 12 bases unmatched.

The J gene is TRBJ2-7, the V gene TRBV9; possibly TRBD1 or TRBD2 for D (5 bases each). Trimming left V 3 bases short and J 7 bases short, with 17 bases between. The CDR3 runs to 14 residues. The germline gives CDR1 SGDLS, CDR2 YYNGEE. CDR3 sequence: CASSAGTRGGEQYF. In nucleotides, the CDR3 is TGTGCCAGCAGCGCCGGGACGCGCGGCGGAGAGCAGTACTTC.

The V and J genes are TRBV30 and TRBJ1-6; D is uncertain. The CDR3 runs to 13 residues. Trimming left V 3 bases short and J 7 bases short, with 10 bases between. Per the germline V gene, CDR1 is GTSNPN and CDR2 is SVGIG (reference sequence). The CDR3 reads CAWSSSGNSPLHF. The CDR3 nucleotides read TGTGCCTGGAGCTCTTCGGGGAATTCACCCCTCCACTTT.

The V and J genes are TRBV25-1 and TRBJ2-1, with D hard to call. CDR1 and CDR2 (germline): MGHDK, SYGVNS. This CDR3 region has 14 residues. Trimming cost V 5 bases and J 8 bases, with 16 bases left between them. For the CDR3, the DNA is TGTGCCAGCAGTCTCCGGTTGGGGTCGGATGAGCAGTTCTTC. This encodes CASSLRLGSDEQFF. Complete variable domain (other parts from reference TRBV25-1 and TRBJ2-1): EADIYQTPRYLVIGTGKKITLECSQTMGHDKMYWYQQDPGMELHLIHYSYGVNSTEKGDLSSESTVSRIRTEHFPLTLESARPSHTSQYLCASSLRLGSDEQFFGPGTRLTVL.

The rearrangement links TRBV2 to TRBJ2-3; the match to TRBD2 covers 9 bases. V was pared by 5 bases and J by 4 bases, with 7 bases of the junction left unmatched. Germline V gives CDR1 SNHLY, CDR2 FYNNEI. The CDR3 extends over 15 amino acids. CDR3 residues: CASSSGTSLADTQYF. Here the CDR3 DNA reads TGTGCCAGCAGTTCCGGGACTAGCCTGGCAGATACGCAGTATTTT.

This clone has only a few counts. Other DNA sequences in the same sample also yield this CDR3. The gene calls are TRBV29-1 and TRBJ1-2; D gene uncertain. CDR3 size: 13 residues. Deletions cut 4 bases from V and 4 bases from J, with 13 bases between. Germline V gene sequence: CDR1 SQVTM, CDR2 ANQGSEA. CDR3 sequence reads: CSVGGLGSYGYTF. In DNA form, the CDR3 reads TGCAGCGTTGGTGGTCTAGGGAGCTATGGCTACACCTTC.

The chain joins TRBV5-1 to TRBJ1-1; no firm D call. CDR3 length: 13 residues. Germline CDR1 reads SGHRS; CDR2 reads YFSETQ. Trimming removed 2 bases at V and 1 base at J, with 6 bases between. This chain's CDR3 is CASSFGQNTEAFF. The CDR3 DNA sequence: TGCGCCAGCAGCTTCGGGCAGAACACTGAAGCTTTCTTT.

This clone was recorded a few times. The chain combines TRBV4-1 with TRBJ1-1; D gene unclear. This CDR3 has 15 residues. CDR1 MGHRA and CDR2 YSYEKL come from the germline V gene. V was clipped by 0 bases and J by 5 bases, with 13 bases between them. This CDR3 reads CASSQDGSPYTEAFF. For the CDR3, the DNA is TGCGCCAGCAGCCAAGATGGTAGCCCCTATACTGAAGCTTTCTTT.

The V call is TRBV29-1, the J call TRBJ2-4; 7 bases line up with TRBD1. CDR3 length: 12 amino acids. The germline gives CDR1 SQVTM, CDR2 ANQGSEA. V shed 5 bases and J 8 bases; nucleotides not matched to a gene: 6. DNA for the CDR3: TGCAGCGTTCGACAGGGTTTGGACATTCAGTACTTC. Translated, it gives CSVRQGLDIQYF.

The rearrangement uses TRBV7-6 and TRBJ2-5; 9 positions agree with TRBD1. This CDR3 has 14 amino acids. The V and J ends lost 5 bases and 3 bases, in that order; junction bases with no gene match: 4. Germline CDR1 is SGHVS and CDR2 is FNYEAQ. The CDR3, as DNA: TGTGCCAGCAGCCTCGGGACAGGGAAAGAGACCCAGTACTTC. This codes for CASSLGTGKETQYF.

The chain combines TRBV30 with TRBJ1-5, with a possible D match to TRBD1 (6 bases). The CDR3 has 13 amino acids. In germline, CDR1 is GTSNPN, CDR2 SVGIG (reference sequence). Trimming removed 3 bases from V and 4 bases from J, with 10 bases in between. DNA of the CDR3: TGTGCCTGGAGCGAGGACAGAAATCAGCCCCAGCATTTT. Translated: CAWSEDRNQPQHF.

This clone showed up just a few times. At one end, the junction sequence differs from germline, possibly due to a read error. The genes are TRBV11-2 and TRBJ2-1, with 10 bases lining up with TRBD2. The CDR3 has 15 amino acids. CDR1 is SGHAT and CDR2 is FQNNGV in the germline V gene. The CDR3 here is CASTLAGGSYNEQFF. The CDR3 DNA follows: TGTGCCAGCACCTTAGCGGGAGGCTCCTACAATGAGCAGTTCTTC.

This clone occurred a few times. The CDR3 nucleotides are TGCGCCAGCAGCCAAGTTAGAGAAAGAGCTTTCTTT. Translation gives CASSQVRERAFF. The chain recombines TRBV4-1 with TRBJ1-1; D is uncertain. This CDR3 is built from 12 residues. Trimming stripped 1 base from V and 10 bases from J, with 10 bases between. Germline assignment: CDR1 MGHRA and CDR2 YSYEKL.

The chain has TRBV6-5 and TRBJ2-7, with no clear D. Trimming took off 4 bases at V and 5 bases at J, with 12 bases between the two ends. This CDR3 has 13 amino acids. Germline V gene sequence: CDR1 MNHEY, CDR2 SVGAGI. This CDR3 reads CASSSTIPNEQYF. CDR3 sequence (DNA): TGTGCCAGCAGTTCAACGATCCCAAACGAGCAGTACTTC.

The chain links TRBV2 to TRBJ1-4, with D unresolved. CDR3 length: 12 residues. V was shortened by 8 bases and J by 8 bases, with 12 bases between the two germline ends. Per germline, CDR1 SNHLY and CDR2 FYNNEI. The CDR3 protein is CASSSLGEKLFF. As DNA, the CDR3 is TGTGCCAGCTCCTCTCTTGGCGAAAAACTGTTTTTT.